The TCR beta chain described here comes from a study of pediatric ulcerative colitis. Study summary: Ulcerative colitis patients had pancolitis or left-sided colitis, with confirming histology.

Points on this clone: No antigen is known for it.

Study-level results: Blood samples from a couple of patients yielded substantially fewer templates and were excluded from blood-rectal overlap analysis.

This CDR3 is built from 19 residues. Germline V lookup: CDR1 SGHVS, CDR2 FNYEAQ. Between the trimmed V and J ends, which lost 1 base and 2 bases, there was a span of 21 bases. The rectum was sampled with one to two pinch biopsies at colonoscopy. Data came from immunoSEQ multiplex PCR; TCRdb stores just in-frame clones and leaves some out. Altogether some 25,000 clones are present, about 69% being singletons, with the ten largest covering about 8.3%. The chain has TRBV7-6 and TRBJ2-1; TRBD1 is a possible D gene (7 bases). The sample consisted of gut tissue. This receptor was taken from a boy aged 5-17 years with severe ulcerative colitis. CDR3 in amino acids: CASSLGGGGVVGPYNEQFF. CDR3 coding DNA: TGTGCCAGCAGCTTAGGAGGGGGCGGGGTAGTAGGTCCCTACAATGAGCAGTTCTTC.